These 25 T cell receptor beta chains originate from one sample sequenced in a study of T cell responses to AZD1222 COVID-19 vaccine. Assay: immunoSEQ multiplex PCR; the TCRdb copy retains only in-frame clones and omits some. The table includes 120,000 to 150,000 clones, more than 75% detected once. The sample here was peripheral blood, taken on day 0 of MenACWY control vaccination. The origin of the receptors is an adult in good health.

The genes are TRBV10-1 and TRBJ2-3; D remains unclear. V lost 10 bases, J lost 4 bases, and 12 bases lay in between. CDR3 length: 12 residues. Germline loops: CDR1 WNHNN, CDR2 SYGVQD (reference sequence). CDR3 sequence (DNA): TGCGCCACCGCCGCTACAGCAGATACGCAGTATTTT. Translating gives CATAATADTQYF.

The V call is TRBV2, the J call TRBJ2-2; 7 nucleotides line up with TRBD1. This CDR3 is 13 amino acids long. The germline CDR1 and CDR2 sequences are SNHLY and FYNNEI. With 6 bases clipped from V and 5 bases from J, the junction kept 3 bases outside the gene matches. The CDR3 coding sequence is TGTGCCAGCAGCGGCAGGGGGACCGGGGAGCTGTTTTTT. Protein sequence: CASSGRGTGELFF.

This clone was found once. This chain links TRBV29-1 with TRBJ1-2; TRBD1 agrees at 7 bases. CDR3 length equals 12 residues. CDR1 and CDR2 (germline): SQVTM, ANQGSEA. Unmatched junction bases numbered 3, after V lost 3 bases and J lost 5 bases. The CDR3 DNA sequence: TGCAGCGTTGATTCAGGGGGTTATGGCTACACCTTC. Residues: CSVDSGGYGYTF.

The genes are TRBV9 and TRBJ1-1, with D perhaps matching TRBD1 (6 bases). The CDR3 contains 16 residues. Trimming took 4 bases from V and 0 from J, leaving 16 bases between them. CDR1 and CDR2 (germline): SGDLS, YYNGEE. CDR3 DNA sequence: TGTGCCAGCAGCCCCCGCGGGACATCGATGAACACTGAAGCTTTCTTT. Protein product: CASSPRGTSMNTEAFF.

A remark on this clone: One end of the junction is discordant with germline, which a read error may explain. The rearrangement joins TRBV27 to TRBJ1-4; 11 nucleotides agree with TRBD1. The CDR3 loop spans 16 amino acids. Per the germline V gene, CDR1 is MNHEY and CDR2 is SMNVEV (reference sequence). CDR3 in amino acids: CASSVDRGQSNEKLFF. The CDR3 bases are TGTGCCAGCAGCGTGGACAGGGGGCAATCTAACGAAAAACTGTTTTTT.

The chain joins TRBV3-1 (or the pseudogene TRBV3-2) to TRBJ1-3, with a weak D call TRBD1 (5 bases). The CDR3 extends over 15 amino acids. The germline V gene has CDR1 LGHDT and CDR2 YNNKEL (reference sequence). V lost 1 base and J 1 base, leaving 8 bases between the germline ends. The CDR3 DNA reads as TGTGCCAGCAGCCAAGGTACAGGATCTGGAAACACCATATATTTT. Translated: CASSQGTGSGNTIYF.

The chain has TRBV7-8 and TRBJ1-5; D is ambiguous. The CDR3 runs 13 residues. Trimming removed 1 base from V and 4 bases from J, with 5 bases in between. CDR1 is SGHVS and CDR2 is FQNEAQ in the germline V gene. The CDR3 protein is CASSLGQNQPQHF. CDR3 DNA: TGTGCCAGCAGCTTAGGTCAAAATCAGCCCCAGCATTTT.

J is TRBJ2-7 and V is TRBV7-8; D is unresolved. Looked up from germline, CDR1 is SGHVS and CDR2 is FQNEAQ. This CDR3 contains 15 residues. Deletions cut 3 bases from V and 4 bases from J, with 16 bases between. The CDR3 nucleotides are TGTGCCAGCAGCTTCCCTCGGGCAGTGGTATACGAGCAGTACGTC. Its protein product is CASSFPRAVVYEQYV.

V is TRBV30 and J is TRBJ1-6; D call uncertain. CDR3 size: 11 residues. Trimming removed 2 bases at V and 9 bases at J, with 5 bases between. Per the germline V gene, CDR1 is GTSNPN and CDR2 is SVGIG (reference sequence). CDR3 coding DNA: TGTGCCTGGAGTCAAGCTTCACCCCTCCACTTT. Amino acids: CAWSQASPLHF.

V usage is TRBV6-5 and J usage is TRBJ2-5, with D hard to call. CDR1 MNHEY and CDR2 SVGAGI come from the germline V gene. The CDR3 length is 10 residues. Trimming removed 7 bases from V and 3 bases from J, with 3 bases in between. The chain's CDR3 is CASTEETQYF. CDR3 bases: TGTGCCAGCACCGAAGAGACCCAGTACTTC.

Of note for this clone: The sample contains more than one DNA sequence encoding this CDR3. The V call is TRBV15, the J call TRBJ1-2, with D unclear. Germline lookup yields CDR1 LNHNV and CDR2 YYDKDF (reference sequence). This CDR3 region has 13 residues. V was clipped by 0 bases and J by 1 base, with 3 bases between them. CDR3 nucleotides: TGTGCCACCAGCAGAGAAGATAACTATGGCTACACCTTC. This gives the protein CATSREDNYGYTF.

This rearrangement joins TRBV11-2 to TRBJ2-5; tentatively, D is TRBD2 (6 bases). The CDR3 runs 17 residues. The V and J ends lost 0 bases and 1 base respectively, with 15 bases between them. The germline V gene encodes CDR1 SGHAT and CDR2 FQNNGV. The DNA of the CDR3 is TGTGCCAGCAGCTTAGATATGTGGCGGGGCCCCCAAGAGACCCAGTACTTC. Protein product: CASSLDMWRGPQETQYF. The entire variable domain, with the rest obtained from reference TRBV11-2 and TRBJ2-5, is as follows: EAGVAQSPRYKIIEKRQSVAFWCNPISGHATLYWYQQILGQGPKLLIQFQNNGVVDDSQLPKDRFSAERLKGVDSTLKIQPAKLEDSAVYLCASSLDMWRGPQETQYFGPGTRLLVL.

The V call is TRBV19, the J call TRBJ1-1; D ambiguous. Between the trimmed V and J ends, which lost 7 bases and 1 base, there was a span of 7 bases. The CDR3 is 12 residues long. Germline V gene lookup returns CDR1 LNHDA and CDR2 SQIVND (reference sequence). The CDR3 reads CASNGRNTEAFF. CDR3 in DNA: TGTGCCAGTAACGGCAGGAACACTGAAGCTTTCTTT.

This clone has a single count. The rearrangement links TRBV12-3 or TRBV12-4 to TRBJ1-2; TRBD1 matches at 7 bases. V shed 6 bases and J 8 bases; nucleotides not matched to a gene: 9. The CDR3 runs 13 residues. CDR3 bases: TGTGCCAGCAGCCCTGGGACAGACATCGGCTACACCTTC. Translated, it gives CASSPGTDIGYTF.

This clone was recorded only once. CDR3 residues: CASSLGISNEKLFF. The CDR3 bases are TGTGCCAGCAGCTTAGGGATCTCTAATGAAAAACTGTTTTTT. This chain connects TRBV11-2 to TRBJ1-4; the D is unclear. Trimming removed 1 base from V and 3 bases from J, with 6 bases in between. CDR3 size: 14 residues. Germline V gene data show CDR1 as SGHAT and CDR2 as FQNNGV.

This clone was observed a few times. The chain links TRBV5-6 to TRBJ1-4, with D possibly matching TRBD1 (5 bases). This CDR3 contains 15 residues. Germline CDR1 SGHDT, CDR2 YYEEEE. The V end lost 5 bases, the J end lost 9 bases, and 20 bases lay between the germline ends. The CDR3 bases are TGTGCCAGCAGTAAATCCCGGACACCCATCCAAAAACTGTTTTTT. Translated: CASSKSRTPIQKLFF.

The rearrangement links TRBV7-7 to TRBJ2-6, with no clear D. There are 12 residues in the CDR3. Germline V gene lookup returns CDR1 SSHAT and CDR2 FNYEAQ (reference sequence). The CDR3 loop is CAPQSRANVLTF. The DNA of the CDR3 is TGTGCGCCACAAAGTCGGGCCAACGTCCTGACTTTC.

This chain joins TRBV5-1 and TRBJ1-2; D possibly corresponds to TRBD1 (6 bases). Germline CDR1 SGHRS, CDR2 YFSETQ. The CDR3 runs 14 residues. V lost 4 bases and J lost 7, with 17 bases in between. In DNA form, the CDR3 reads TGCGCCAGCAGCCTATTGACAGGTTCGGTTGGCTACACCTTC. Translating it yields CASSLLTGSVGYTF.

This chain joins TRBV12-3 or TRBV12-4 and TRBJ1-2; D is uncertain. This CDR3 is built from 11 residues. The V gene lost 3 bases and the J gene lost 9 bases, with 8 bases spanning the gap. The CDR3 reads CASSFGGSYTF. The CDR3 region has the DNA TGTGCCAGCAGTTTTGGAGGGAGCTACACCTTC.

This clone was detected only a few times. This sequence joins TRBV30 and TRBJ1-2; a possible D gene is TRBD1 (5 bases). The CDR3 covers 13 residues. V was clipped by 0 bases and J by 8 bases, with 13 bases between them. Per germline, CDR1 GTSNPN and CDR2 SVGIG (reference sequence). The CDR3 is CAWSVGGSGGYTF. The CDR3 bases are TGTGCCTGGAGTGTGGGTGGCTCAGGGGGCTACACCTTC.

The chain combines TRBV7-9 with TRBJ2-5; D perhaps matches TRBD2 (6 bases). Germline V gene data show CDR1 as SEHNR and CDR2 as FQNEAQ (reference sequence). The V gene lost 4 bases and the J gene lost 1 base, with 7 bases spanning the gap. The CDR3 consists of 13 residues. CDR3 sequence (DNA): TGTGCCAGCAGCTGGGGGGTCCAAGAGACCCAGTACTTC. Amino acids: CASSWGVQETQYF.

V is TRBV21-1 and J is TRBJ1-2; no check of the table's D call, TRBD1, against the DNA was made. TRBV21-1 is given as a pseudogene. CDR3 length: 17 residues. This CDR3 reads CASSNSTSIPTNYGYTF. In nucleotides, the CDR3 is TGTGCCAGCAGCAACTCGACATCTATTCCCACTAACTATGGCTACACCTTC.

This rearrangement joins TRBV28 to TRBJ2-1; TRBD1 is a possible D gene (6 bases). Trimming took off 5 bases at V and 0 bases at J, with 11 bases between the two ends. This CDR3 region has 15 residues. Germline V lookup: CDR1 MDHEN, CDR2 SYDVKM. The CDR3 coding sequence is TGTGCCAGCAGTCGGGACACTAGCTCCTACAATGAGCAGTTCTTC. Amino acid sequence: CASSRDTSSYNEQFF.

This clone was picked up one time. The chain combines TRBV2 with TRBJ2-7, with D hard to call. Germline V gene lookup returns CDR1 SNHLY and CDR2 FYNNEI. The V end lost 8 bases, the J end lost 2 bases, and 16 bases lay between the germline ends. The CDR3 is 14 residues long. CDR3 residues: CASGDAAGTYEQYF. As DNA, the CDR3 is TGTGCCAGCGGGGATGCTGCAGGCACCTACGAGCAGTACTTC.

This chain joins TRBV6-6 and TRBJ1-4; D unresolved. Looked up from germline, CDR1 is MNHNY and CDR2 is SVGAGI (reference sequence). The CDR3 loop spans 12 amino acids. V shed 6 bases and J shed 3 bases, with 5 bases lying between them. The CDR3 DNA reads TGTGCCAGCAGAAAGGCTAATGAAAAACTGTTTTTT. This translates into CASRKANEKLFF.